One and the same sample provided the 5 T cell receptor beta chains below, sequenced in a study of shared clonotypes between healthy human individuals. Assay: immunoSEQ multiplex PCR; the TCRdb copy retains only in-frame clones and omits some. This sample has hundreds of thousands of clones, with around 95% found just once. Naive CD8 cells, CD45RO-negative and positively selected for CCR7, excluded terminally differentiated effector memory CD45RA+ cells. The source material was naive CD8+ T cells sorted from blood. Receptors originate from a woman aged 25 to 39 in good health.

The genes are TRBV19 and TRBJ2-7; 10 nucleotides match TRBD2. Germline V gives CDR1 LNHDA, CDR2 SQIVND (reference sequence). CDR3 length equals 15 residues. Trimming took 3 bases from V and 5 from J; bases not matched to a gene: 7. In DNA, the CDR3 is TGTGCCAGTAGTATGTCTCTAGCGGGAGTTCACGAGCAGTACTTC. Translation: CASSMSLAGVHEQYF.

Only one count was recorded for this clone. The chain combines TRBV5-1 with TRBJ2-6; 11 bases match TRBD1. Germline V gene sequence: CDR1 SGHRS, CDR2 YFSETQ. The CDR3 has 18 amino acids. Losses at the gene ends were 4 bases for V and 0 bases for J; bases not matched to a gene: 6. CDR3 in amino acids: CASSRGQGASSGANVLTF. CDR3 in DNA: TGCGCCAGCAGCCGTGGACAGGGGGCTTCCTCTGGGGCCAACGTCCTGACTTTC.

The CDR3 region has the DNA TGTGCCAGCAGCGGGGCCGTGGACAGGGAATCGCTGGAGACCCAGTACTTC. As protein: CASSGAVDRESLETQYF. The chain has TRBV7-9 and TRBJ2-5; 8 positions agree with TRBD1. CDR3 length: 17 residues. Losses at the gene ends were 5 bases for V and 5 bases for J; bases not matched to a gene: 16. Germline-derived CDR1 and CDR2 are SEHNR and FQNEAQ (reference sequence).

This chain uses TRBV6-6 with TRBJ2-7; D is perhaps TRBD1 (6 bases). CDR3 length: 14 residues. Trimming left V 7 bases short and J 5 bases short, with 18 bases between. From germline, CDR1 is MNHNY and CDR2 SVGAGI (reference sequence). This CDR3 is CASTTSGEANEQYF. CDR3 nucleotides: TGTGCCAGCACCACCTCAGGGGAAGCGAACGAGCAGTACTTC.

The chain has TRBV13 and TRBJ1-3, with D possibly TRBD1 on 5 matching bases. Germline-derived CDR1 and CDR2 are PRHDT and FYEKMQ (reference sequence). V was clipped by 2 bases and J by 0 bases, with 11 bases between them. CDR3 length equals 16 residues. The CDR3 DNA follows: TGTGCCAGCAGCTTATTCCGGGACTACTCTGGAAACACCATATATTTT. This encodes CASSLFRDYSGNTIYF.